A single sample is the source of the 8 T cell receptor beta chains below, sequenced in a study of blood T cell repertoires in COVID-19. Profiling relied on immunoSEQ multiplex PCR, and the TCRdb table lists in-frame clones only, not all of them. The sample lists fewer than 500,000 clones, 81% occurring once. The sequencing sample was made of peripheral blood. Source of these receptors: a human donor with acute or convalescent COVID-19. The donor label of this sample is uncertain.

The rearrangement joins TRBV6-5 to TRBJ1-4; TRBD1 might be the D (5 bases). The length of the CDR3 is 13 residues. Germline lookup yields CDR1 MNHEY and CDR2 SVGAGI. V shed 6 bases and J shed 6 bases, with 11 bases lying between them. DNA for the CDR3: TGTGCCAGCAGGATAGGAGGGGATGAAAAACTGTTTTTT. It codes for CASRIGGDEKLFF.

This sequence joins TRBV11-2 and TRBJ2-1, with 7 bases that match TRBD1. CDR1 SGHAT and CDR2 FQNNGV come from the germline V gene. The V and J ends lost 1 base and 3 bases, in that order; junction bases with no gene match: 12. This CDR3 contains 18 residues. The CDR3 coding sequence is TGTGCCAGCAGCTTAGGTGGGTACTGGGACAGTGGCTACAATGAGCAGTTCTTC. Residues: CASSLGGYWDSGYNEQFF.

For the CDR3, the DNA is TGTGCCAGCAGCTTCCACCAGGACTCTGGAAACACCATATATTTT. The encoded protein is CASSFHQDSGNTIYF. The chain has TRBV11-2 and TRBJ1-3; unclear D gene. CDR1 and CDR2 from the germline V gene are SGHAT and FQNNGV. V dropped 3 bases and J dropped 0 bases, with 9 bases sitting between them. The length of the CDR3 is 15 residues.

The chain recombines TRBV10-3 with TRBJ1-2; TRBD1 is a possible D gene (6 bases). The CDR3 sequence is 13 residues long. Germline loops: CDR1 ENHRY, CDR2 SYGVKD. V shed 0 bases and J shed 8 bases, with 10 bases lying between them. In nucleotides, the CDR3 is TGTGCCATCAGTGAGTCCCAGGGGCTGGGCTACACCTTC. Amino acid sequence: CAISESQGLGYTF.

This chain links TRBV6-5 with TRBJ2-7; D is perhaps TRBD1 (7 bases). The CDR3 is made up of 14 amino acids. Trimming shortened V by 7 bases and J by 2 bases, and 15 bases separated the two germline ends. Looked up from germline, CDR1 is MNHEY and CDR2 is SVGAGI. CDR3 sequence: CASTQGGPAYEQYF. The DNA of the CDR3 is TGTGCCAGCACCCAGGGGGGCCCTGCCTACGAGCAGTACTTC.

This clone was picked up one time. The chain joins TRBV3-1 (or the pseudogene TRBV3-2) to TRBJ2-3, with 11 bases lining up with TRBD1. V trimming: 4 bases; J trimming: 2 bases; junction bases outside the gene matches: 5. Germline-derived CDR1 and CDR2 are LGHDT and YNNKEL (reference sequence). CDR3 length: 16 residues. Here the CDR3 DNA reads TGTGCCAGCAGCCCATGGACAGGGGGCACCACAGATACGCAGTATTTT. It specifies CASSPWTGGTTDTQYF.

There are a few counts of this clone. CDR3 loop: CASSLQRTSGFTDTQYF. DNA of the CDR3: TGTGCCAGCAGCTTACAGCGCACTAGCGGTTTCACAGATACGCAGTATTTT. V usage is TRBV7-2 and J usage is TRBJ2-3, with 8 bases that match TRBD2. The CDR3 consists of 17 residues. The V gene end was trimmed by 2 bases and the J gene end by 2 bases; junction bases not matched to a gene: 9. Per the germline V gene, CDR1 is SGHTA and CDR2 is FQGNSA.

V and J are TRBV7-9 and TRBJ1-1; D gene uncertain. This CDR3 spans 13 amino acids. V lost 2 bases and J lost 1, with 5 bases in between. Per the germline V gene, CDR1 is SEHNR and CDR2 is FQNEAQ (reference sequence). The chain's CDR3 is CASSLYGNTEAFF. CDR3 bases: TGTGCCAGCAGCTTATACGGGAACACTGAAGCTTTCTTT.